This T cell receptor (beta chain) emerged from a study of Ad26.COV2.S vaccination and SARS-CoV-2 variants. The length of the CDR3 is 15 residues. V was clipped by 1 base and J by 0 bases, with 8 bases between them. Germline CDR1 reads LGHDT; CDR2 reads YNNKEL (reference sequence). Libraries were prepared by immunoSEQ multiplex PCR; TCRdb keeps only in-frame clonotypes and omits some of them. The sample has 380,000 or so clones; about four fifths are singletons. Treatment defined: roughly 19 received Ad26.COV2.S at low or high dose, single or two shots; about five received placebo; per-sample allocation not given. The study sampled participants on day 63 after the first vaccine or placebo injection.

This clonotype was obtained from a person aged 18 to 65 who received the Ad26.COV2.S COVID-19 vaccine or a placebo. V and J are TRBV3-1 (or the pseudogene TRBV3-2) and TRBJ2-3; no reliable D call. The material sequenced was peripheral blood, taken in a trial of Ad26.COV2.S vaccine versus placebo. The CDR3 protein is CASSQGASSTDTQYF. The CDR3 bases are TGTGCCAGCAGCCAAGGGGCATCTAGCACAGATACGCAGTATTTT.